This T cell receptor (beta chain) was recovered during a study of CD8 T cells in ankylosing spondylitis. Overall study results and limits: Disease-linked clones reportedly concentrated significantly in matched ankylosing spondylitis synovial fluid. It appeared that ankylosing spondylitis blood was characterized by a TCR beta motif of under ten highly homologous variants.

CDR1 LNHDA and CDR2 SQIVND come from the germline V gene (reference sequence). V was pared by 5 bases and J by 5 bases, with 5 bases of the junction left unmatched. The CDR3 extends over 14 amino acids. This clonotype turned up a few times. Its target is not known. Quantitative 5'-RACE was performed with molecular barcodes, and it yielded the TCR beta libraries. MiXCR, run by TCRdb on the 5' RACE reads, gives a single entry per CDR3 protein. The repertoire holds just under 550,000 distinct CDR3 sequences, with about 13% as singletons. This receptor was taken from a male donor with ankylosing spondylitis. V gene TRBV19 combines with J gene TRBJ2-2; 7 nucleotides line up with TRBD1. Sequences were obtained from blood, either unsorted or a sorted T cell fraction (not recorded which). CDR3 loop: CASSLQGRTGELFF. The CDR3 bases are TGTGCCAGTAGTCTACAGGGGCGTACCGGGGAGCTGTTTTTT. The complete variable domain, with remaining parts taken from reference TRBV19 and TRBJ2-2, reads DGGITQSPKYLFRKEGQNVTLSCEQNLNHDAMYWYRQDPGQGLRLIYYSQIVNDFQKGDIAEGYSVSREKKESFPLTVTSAQKNPTAFYLCASSLQGRTGELFFGEGSRLTVL.